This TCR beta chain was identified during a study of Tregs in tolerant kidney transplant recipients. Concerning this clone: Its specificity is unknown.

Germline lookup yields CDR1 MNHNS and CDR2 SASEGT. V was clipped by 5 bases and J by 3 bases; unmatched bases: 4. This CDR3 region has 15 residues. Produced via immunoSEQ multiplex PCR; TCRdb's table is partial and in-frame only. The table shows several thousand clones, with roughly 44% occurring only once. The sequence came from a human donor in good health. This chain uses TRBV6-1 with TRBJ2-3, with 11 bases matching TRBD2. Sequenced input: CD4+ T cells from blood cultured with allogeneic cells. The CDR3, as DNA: TGTGCCAGCAGTTTAGCGGGAGGGCCAACAGATACGCAGTATTTT. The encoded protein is CASSLAGGPTDTQYF.